This is a list of T cell receptor beta chains from one sample in a study of OX40 agonist ivuxolimab in advanced cancers. The protocol was immunoSEQ multiplex PCR, while the TCRdb copy is restricted to in-frame clones and leaves out a portion. The repertoire holds roughly 80,000 clones, with around 86% as singletons. This specimen consisted of CD4+ or CD8+ T cells sorted from blood, obtained in a trial of the OX40 agonist ivuxolimab. The receptors come from an adult with an advanced solid tumor such as melanoma, head and neck, liver or kidney cancer. Both conserved end residues are trimmed from each CDR3. A D gene is named only where the DNA matches it firmly. Size is omitted from some rows. Given values are once, few, many or a class for expanded clones.

clone_size	v_call	d_call	cdr3_length	j_call	cdr3_aa
.	TRBV2	TRBD1	12	TRBJ1-1	ASSEEQGIAEAF
.	TRBV5-4	TRBD1	15	TRBJ1-2	ASSPGQGGRSNYGYT
once	TRBV5-6	.	10	TRBJ1-4	ASSLPQGKLF
.	TRBV11-2	.	13	TRBJ2-3	ASSLVRANTDTQY
once	TRBV2	TRBD2	16	TRBJ2-5	ASNPGTSGSPFQETQY
few	TRBV20-1	.	9	TRBJ1-1	SANPRAEAF
.	TRBV19	.	13	TRBJ1-5	ASSIVPAGAQPQH
.	TRBV5-5	.	13	TRBJ1-4	ASSLVGGRGEKLF
.	TRBV6-5	.	12	TRBJ2-6	ATRGMGGANVLT
.	TRBV7-2	.	17	TRBJ2-7	ASSLASNKMPDRHYEQY